The 21 T cell receptor beta chains given below trace back to one sample, sequenced in a study of radiation and T cells in renal cell carcinoma. Sequencing used immunoSEQ multiplex PCR; TCRdb keeps in-frame clones, though not all of them. The table lists roughly 120,000 clones, roughly 80% of them singletons. Noted time point: baseline pretreatment blood. Specified treatment: 15 Gy SBRT to primary tumor, nephrectomy 4 weeks later. The sample in question was blood, obtained from a patient whose treatment included radiotherapy and nephrectomy. The receptors were gathered from an older woman with renal cell carcinoma.

This chain uses TRBV10-3 with TRBJ2-3; no clear D gene. The CDR3 is made up of 12 amino acids. Trimming took 7 bases from V and 4 from J, leaving 9 bases between them. Germline V gene data show CDR1 as ENHRY and CDR2 as SYGVKD. The CDR3 bases are TGTGCCATCAAAATTGAGCCAGATACGCAGTATTTT. Residues: CAIKIEPDTQYF.

The genes are TRBV5-1 and TRBJ2-5; 9 bases map to TRBD1. V shed 3 bases and J 0 bases; nucleotides not matched to a gene: 6. The CDR3 sequence is 16 residues long. In germline, CDR1 is SGHRS, CDR2 YFSETQ. CDR3 coding DNA: TGCGCCAGCAGCTCGACAGGGGGAGAGTACCAAGAGACCCAGTACTTC. This encodes CASSSTGGEYQETQYF.

The chain combines TRBV5-4 with TRBJ2-3; 7 nucleotides line up with TRBD2. CDR3 length: 14 residues. Germline trimming cut 3 bases from V and 3 bases from J; bases unmatched to any gene: 4. Germline CDR1 SGHNT, CDR2 YYREEE (reference sequence). The CDR3, as DNA: TGTGCCAGCAGCTCCGGACTAGTGACAGATACGCAGTATTTT. Its protein product is CASSSGLVTDTQYF. Based on the CDR3 plus reference TRBV5-4 and TRBJ2-3, the full variable domain is ETGVTQSPTHLIKTRGQQVTLRCSSQSGHNTVSWYQQALGQGPQFIFQYYREEENGRGNFPPRFSGLQFPNYSSELNVNALELDDSALYLCASSSGLVTDTQYFGPGTRLTVL.

The chain uses TRBV7-2 and TRBJ1-2, with D possibly being TRBD1 (6 bases). CDR3 size: 15 residues. Trimming pared 5 bases from V and 7 bases from J, leaving 20 bases between. Germline V lookup: CDR1 SGHTA, CDR2 FQGNSA. CDR3 region: CASSPKYRDNSGYTF. CDR3 coding DNA: TGTGCCAGCAGCCCGAAGTACCGGGACAACAGTGGCTACACCTTC. Filled out from reference TRBV7-2 and TRBJ1-2, the complete variable domain reads GAGVSQSPSNKVTEKGKDVELRCDPISGHTALYWYRQSLGQGLEFLIYFQGNSAPDKSGLPSDRFSAERTGGSVSTLTIQRTQQEDSAVYLCASSPKYRDNSGYTFGSGTRLTVV.

Regarding this clone: Relative to the germline gene, one junction end is altered; a read error may explain this. This chain joins TRBV7-7 and TRBJ2-3; TRBD1 aligns across 8 bases. This CDR3 has 16 residues. Germline CDR1 is SSHAT and CDR2 is FNYEAQ (reference sequence). This chain's CDR3 is CASSPQTGVGTDTQYF. CDR3 nucleotide sequence: TGTGCTAGCAGCCCCCAGACAGGGGTAGGCACAGATACGCAGTATTTT. Combining the CDR3 with reference TRBV7-7 and TRBJ2-3 gives the whole variable domain GAGVSQSPRYKVTKRGQDVTLRCDPISSHATLYWYQQALGQGPEFLTYFNYEAQPDKSGLPSDRFSAERPEGSISTLTIQRTEQRDSAMYRCASSPQTGVGTDTQYFGPGTRLTVL.

This chain uses TRBV11-2 with TRBJ1-4; 10 nucleotides line up with TRBD1. The CDR3 runs to 19 residues. Germline CDR1 SGHAT, CDR2 FQNNGV. The V gene end was trimmed by 5 bases and the J gene end by 8 bases; junction bases not matched to a gene: 20. The CDR3 region has the DNA TGTGCCAGCAGCCCCACTGGGGGACAGGGGCCCGTAAGATACGAAAAACTGTTTTTT. Protein product: CASSPTGGQGPVRYEKLFF.

The gene calls are TRBV7-9 and TRBJ1-4; D gene unclear. Germline-derived CDR1 and CDR2 are SEHNR and FQNEAQ (reference sequence). V was trimmed by 6 bases and J by 8 bases, leaving 16 bases between them. The CDR3 contains 14 residues. CDR3 in DNA: TGTGCCAGCAGACCCCCACGCGGAGGCGAAAAACTGTTTTTT. It is translated as CASRPPRGGEKLFF.

V and J are TRBV7-2 and TRBJ2-2; D perhaps matches TRBD2 (5 bases). The CDR3 length is 13 residues. Trimming shortened V by 5 bases and J by 5 bases, and 9 bases separated the two germline ends. In germline, CDR1 is SGHTA, CDR2 FQGNSA. CDR3 loop: CASSRTGTGELFF. In DNA, the CDR3 is TGTGCCAGCAGCAGAACGGGAACCGGGGAGCTGTTTTTT. The complete variable domain, with remaining parts taken from reference TRBV7-2 and TRBJ2-2, reads GAGVSQSPSNKVTEKGKDVELRCDPISGHTALYWYRQSLGQGLEFLIYFQGNSAPDKSGLPSDRFSAERTGGSVSTLTIQRTQQEDSAVYLCASSRTGTGELFFGEGSRLTVL.

The chain links TRBV4-1 to TRBJ2-5, with 8 bases identical to TRBD1. V shed 4 bases and J 1 base; nucleotides not matched to a gene: 11. The germline gives CDR1 MGHRA, CDR2 YSYEKL. The CDR3 consists of 17 residues. The CDR3 loop reads CASSPISTGALQETQYF. The CDR3 nucleotides read TGCGCCAGCAGCCCCATATCGACAGGGGCCCTCCAAGAGACCCAGTACTTC.

CDR3 in DNA: TGTGCCAGCAGCTTAGACTGGGGCGAGCAGTACTTC. It translates to CASSLDWGEQYF. The V gene is TRBV7-2, the J gene TRBJ2-7, with no clear D. The CDR3 has 12 amino acids. The germline V and J ends were trimmed by 1 base and 6 bases, with 7 bases remaining between them. Germline CDR1 SGHTA, CDR2 FQGNSA.

This clone appeared a single time. The V gene is TRBV6-5, the J gene TRBJ1-4; TRBD1 matches 9 bases. Trimming cost V 2 bases and J 1 base; bases outside gene matches: 2. Germline V gene sequence: CDR1 MNHEY, CDR2 SVGAGI. There are 16 residues in the CDR3. CDR3 in DNA: TGTGCCAGCAGTTACGCGGGACAGGGAACTAATGAAAAACTGTTTTTT. It is translated as CASSYAGQGTNEKLFF.

The chain joins TRBV5-1 to TRBJ2-7; the D gene is possibly TRBD1 (5 bases). Germline values: CDR1 SGHRS, CDR2 YFSETQ. The ends were cut back, 2 bases at V and 2 bases at J, with 11 bases in the middle. The CDR3 totals 14 residues. The CDR3 sequence is CASSFDRLTYEQYF. CDR3 bases: TGCGCCAGCAGCTTCGACAGATTAACCTACGAGCAGTACTTC.

The chain recombines TRBV15 with TRBJ2-5; D is undetermined. The V end was cut by 0 bases, the J end by 3 bases, with 5 bases between. CDR3 length equals 13 residues. Per germline, CDR1 LNHNV and CDR2 YYDKDF (reference sequence). This CDR3 is CATSRDREETQYF. The CDR3 DNA reads TGTGCCACCAGCAGAGATAGGGAAGAGACCCAGTACTTC.

This chain joins TRBV11-2 and TRBJ1-5; TRBD1 aligns across 8 bases. Looked up from germline, CDR1 is SGHAT and CDR2 is FQNNGV. The CDR3 has 15 amino acids. J lost 4 bases, V lost 1 base, and 3 bases had no gene match. CDR3 loop: CASSLGQGANQPQHF. The CDR3 DNA is TGTGCCAGCAGCTTAGGGCAGGGGGCAAATCAGCCCCAGCATTTT.

The V gene is TRBV5-1, the J gene TRBJ2-7; the D is unclear. Trimming took 3 bases from V and 3 from J, leaving 16 bases between them. This CDR3 comprises 15 residues. CDR1 is SGHRS and CDR2 is YFSETQ in the germline V gene. The CDR3 protein is CASSSNPDGFYEQYF. CDR3 DNA: TGCGCCAGCAGCTCCAATCCGGACGGATTCTACGAGCAGTACTTC.

V and J are TRBV7-3 and TRBJ2-7, with 10 bases fitting TRBD2. The CDR3 is 13 residues long. The ends lost 5 bases at V and 5 bases at J; junction bases unmatched: 3. Germline V gene lookup returns CDR1 SGHTA and CDR2 FQGTGA. CDR3 sequence: CASSVTSGDEQYF. CDR3 in DNA: TGTGCCAGCAGCGTCACTAGCGGGGACGAGCAGTACTTC.

The chain joins TRBV19 to TRBJ1-1, with D tentatively TRBD1 (6 bases). CDR1 is LNHDA and CDR2 is SQIVND in the germline V gene (reference sequence). The CDR3 covers 14 residues. Trimming pared 2 bases from V and 5 bases from J, leaving 12 bases between. CDR3 nucleotide sequence: TGTGCCAGTAGTATACAGGGGTTGGGGACTGAAGCTTTCTTT. Protein: CASSIQGLGTEAFF.

The CDR3 reads CASSVVGGPEAFF. The DNA of the CDR3 is TGTGCCAGCAGCGTAGTTGGGGGTCCTGAAGCTTTCTTT. The genes are TRBV7-9 and TRBJ1-1; possibly TRBD1 for D (5 bases). Trimming left V 5 bases short and J 6 bases short, with 13 bases between. CDR3 length equals 13 residues. Per the germline V gene, CDR1 is SEHNR and CDR2 is FQNEAQ (reference sequence).

The chain combines TRBV11-2 with TRBJ1-5; D is ambiguous. CDR3 length: 14 amino acids. V was trimmed by 5 bases and J by 1 base, leaving 9 bases between them. The germline V gene has CDR1 SGHAT and CDR2 FQNNGV. The CDR3 region has the DNA TGTGCCAGCAGCCGGACCGGGAGCAATCAGCCCCAGCATTTT. Amino acid sequence: CASSRTGSNQPQHF.

The chain has TRBV28 and TRBJ2-7, with D possibly matching TRBD1 (5 bases). V lost 1 base and J 3 bases, leaving 10 bases between the germline ends. Per germline, CDR1 MDHEN and CDR2 SYDVKM. This CDR3 has 14 amino acids. CDR3 bases: TGTGCCAGCAGTTTATTGGGGCCCTACTACGAGCAGTACTTC. It codes for CASSLLGPYYEQYF.

V usage is TRBV5-1 and J usage is TRBJ2-2, with TRBD2 identical over 13 bases. V lost 4 bases and J lost 4; bases outside the gene matches: 4. CDR3 length: 16 residues. Germline-derived CDR1 and CDR2 are SGHRS and YFSETQ. The DNA of the CDR3 is TGCGCCAGCAGCCGGACTAGCGGGGGTACCACCGGGGAGCTGTTTTTT. Protein: CASSRTSGGTTGELFF. Based on the CDR3 plus reference TRBV5-1 and TRBJ2-2, the full variable domain is KAGVTQTPRYLIKTRGQQVTLSCSPISGHRSVSWYQQTPGQGLQFLFEYFSETQRNKGNFPGRFSGRQFSNSRSEMNVSTLELGDSALYLCASSRTSGGTTGELFFGEGSRLTVL.